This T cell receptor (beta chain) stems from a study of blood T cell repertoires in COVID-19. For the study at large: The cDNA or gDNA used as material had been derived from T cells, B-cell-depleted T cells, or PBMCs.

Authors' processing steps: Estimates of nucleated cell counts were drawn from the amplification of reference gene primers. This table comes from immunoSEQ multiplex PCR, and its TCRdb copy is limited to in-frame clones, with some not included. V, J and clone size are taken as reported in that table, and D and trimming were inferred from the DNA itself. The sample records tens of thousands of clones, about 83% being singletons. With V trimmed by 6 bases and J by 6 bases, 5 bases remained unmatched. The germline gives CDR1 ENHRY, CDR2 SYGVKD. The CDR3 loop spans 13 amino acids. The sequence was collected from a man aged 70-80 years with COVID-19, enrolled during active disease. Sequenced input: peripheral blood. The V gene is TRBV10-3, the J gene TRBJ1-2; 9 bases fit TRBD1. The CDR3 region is CAIRSGTGNGYTF. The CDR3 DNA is TGTGCCATCAGATCCGGGACAGGGAATGGCTACACCTTC.